The text below deals with one TCR beta chain. Its specificity is not known. The source of the sample is a study of shared clonotypes between healthy human individuals. CD45RO-negative, CCR7-selected cells formed the naive CD8 fraction, which excluded terminally differentiated effector memory CD45RA+ cells. The germline gives CDR1 SNHLY, CDR2 FYNNEI. The CDR3 is 17 amino acids. With 1 base removed from V and 0 bases from J, the gap between germline ends came to 16 bases. It was at deep level that the assay was run. Generated by immunoSEQ multiplex PCR, the TCRdb table keeps only in-frame clones and is missing some. The data contain around 2,100,000 clones, about 95% of them seen just once; the ten biggest clones take up more than 0.9%. Study results and limitations: A reduction in generation probabilities was seen for non-shared clonotypes relative to those shared by all four donors.

This chain links TRBV2 with TRBJ2-7, with D perhaps given as TRBD1 or TRBD2 (5 bases each). Source material: naive CD8+ T cells sorted from blood. The clonotype originates from a man in his late teens or twenties in good health. In DNA form, the CDR3 reads TGTGCCAGCAGTGAAGTAGGGGTGGGAGATAGCTCCTACGAGCAGTACTTC. This encodes CASSEVGVGDSSYEQYF.